Sequencing of this TCR beta chain was carried out in a study of blood T cell repertoires in COVID-19. Here immunoSEQ multiplex PCR was the method, and the copy in TCRdb shows in-frame clones only, minus some. Seen here are about 120,000 clones, over 60% observed once, and the top ten hold 3% to 4%. V lost 2 bases and J lost 3, with 13 bases in between. CDR1 and CDR2 from the germline V gene are SEHNR and FQNEAQ (reference sequence). This CDR3 has 15 amino acids. The receptor's source is a woman aged 80 or over with acute or convalescent COVID-19. The source material was peripheral blood. This chain joins TRBV7-9 and TRBJ1-1, with D tentatively TRBD1 (5 bases). The CDR3 is CASSLIGQGYTEAFF. Here the CDR3 DNA reads TGTGCCAGCAGCTTAATCGGGCAGGGATACACTGAAGCTTTCTTT.